This TCR beta chain derives from a study of T cell responses to AZD1222 COVID-19 vaccine. The assay was immunoSEQ multiplex PCR, and TCRdb's table has in-frame clones only and misses some. The table lists tens of thousands of clones, under 90% of them singletons, with 1.3% in the top ten. Notes on this clone: Its matching antigen is unknown.

The germline gives CDR1 MNHEY, CDR2 SVGEGT. The CDR3 spans 12 residues. The V and J ends lost 6 bases and 9 bases respectively, with 14 bases between them. Study results and limitations: Spike-specific TCR breadth and depth went up after people got two AZD1222 doses. Dominant CD4 TCR responses targeted spike regions 160-218 and 743-854. Repertoire collection took place solely once the T cell response had peaked.

V usage is TRBV6-2 or TRBV6-3 and J usage is TRBJ1-1; D is possibly TRBD1 (6 bases). This receptor was obtained from an adult who received the AZD1222 COVID-19 vaccine. The sequences come from peripheral blood, collected 28 days after the second AZD1222 dose. CDR3 bases: TGTGCCAGCAGCCTTCAGGGGATGCAAGCTTTCTTT. Translation gives CASSLQGMQAFF.